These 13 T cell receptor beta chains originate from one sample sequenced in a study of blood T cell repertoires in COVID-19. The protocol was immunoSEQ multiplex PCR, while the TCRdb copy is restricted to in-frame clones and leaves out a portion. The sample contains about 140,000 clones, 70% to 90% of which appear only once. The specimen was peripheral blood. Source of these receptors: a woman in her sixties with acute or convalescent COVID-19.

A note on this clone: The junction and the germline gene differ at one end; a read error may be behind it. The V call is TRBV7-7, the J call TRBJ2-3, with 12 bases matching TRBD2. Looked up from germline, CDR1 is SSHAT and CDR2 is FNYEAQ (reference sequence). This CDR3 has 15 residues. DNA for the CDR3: TGTGCTAGCAGCTTGTCTAGCGGGGGGGCAGATACGCAGTATTTT. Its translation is CASSLSSGGADTQYF.

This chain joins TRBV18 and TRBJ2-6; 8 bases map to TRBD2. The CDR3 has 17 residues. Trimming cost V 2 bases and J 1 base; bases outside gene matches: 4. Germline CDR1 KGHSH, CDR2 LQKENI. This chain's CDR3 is CASSPSSGGSGANVLTF. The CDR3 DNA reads TGTGCCAGCTCACCAAGCAGCGGGGGTTCTGGGGCCAACGTCCTGACTTTC.

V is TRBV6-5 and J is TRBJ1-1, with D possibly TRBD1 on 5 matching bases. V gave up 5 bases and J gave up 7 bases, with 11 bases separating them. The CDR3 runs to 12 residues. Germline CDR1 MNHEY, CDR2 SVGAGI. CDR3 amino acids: CASSQNRLEAFF. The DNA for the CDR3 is TGTGCCAGCAGTCAAAACAGGCTTGAAGCTTTCTTT.

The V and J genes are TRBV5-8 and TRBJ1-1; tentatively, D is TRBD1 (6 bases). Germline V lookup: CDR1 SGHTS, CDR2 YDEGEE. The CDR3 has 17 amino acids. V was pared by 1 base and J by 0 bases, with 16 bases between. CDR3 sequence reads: CASSLRGQGHMNTEAFF. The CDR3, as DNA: TGTGCCAGCAGCTTGCGGGGTCAGGGACACATGAACACTGAAGCTTTCTTT.

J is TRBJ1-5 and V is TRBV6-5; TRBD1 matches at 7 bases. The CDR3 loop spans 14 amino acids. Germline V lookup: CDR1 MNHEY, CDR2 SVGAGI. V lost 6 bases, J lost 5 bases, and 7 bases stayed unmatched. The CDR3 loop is CASRRGQGDQPQHF. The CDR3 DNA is TGTGCCAGCAGACGCGGGCAGGGGGATCAGCCCCAGCATTTT.

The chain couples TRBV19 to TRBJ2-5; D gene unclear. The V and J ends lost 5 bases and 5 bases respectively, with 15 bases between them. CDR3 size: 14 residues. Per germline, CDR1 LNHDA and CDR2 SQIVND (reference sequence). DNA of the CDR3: TGTGCCAGTAGTCCTGACCCACTCGGGGAGACCCAGTACTTC. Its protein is CASSPDPLGETQYF.

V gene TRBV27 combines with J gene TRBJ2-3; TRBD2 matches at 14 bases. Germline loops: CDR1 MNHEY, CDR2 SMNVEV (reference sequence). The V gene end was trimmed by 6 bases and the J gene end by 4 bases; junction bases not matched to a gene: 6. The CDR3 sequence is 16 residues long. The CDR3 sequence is CASSPATSGGADTQYF. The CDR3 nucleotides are TGTGCCAGCAGCCCGGCGACTAGCGGGGGGGCAGATACGCAGTATTTT.

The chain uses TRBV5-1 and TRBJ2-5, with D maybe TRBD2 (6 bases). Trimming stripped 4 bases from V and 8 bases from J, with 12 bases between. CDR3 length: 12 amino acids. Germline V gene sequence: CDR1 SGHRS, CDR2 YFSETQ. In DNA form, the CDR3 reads TGCGCCAGCAGCGCGAACGGGGGAACCCAGTACTTC. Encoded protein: CASSANGGTQYF.

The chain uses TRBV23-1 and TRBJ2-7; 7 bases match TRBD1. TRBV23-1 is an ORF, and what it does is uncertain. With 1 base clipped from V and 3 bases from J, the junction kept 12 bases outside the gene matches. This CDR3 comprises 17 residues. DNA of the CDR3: TGCGCCAGCAGTCAATACTGCAGTGACAGGGATCACTACGAGCAGTACTTC. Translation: CASSQYCSDRDHYEQYF.

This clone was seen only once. The chain's CDR3 is CASMAGYSNQPQHF. CDR3 DNA: TGCGCCAGCATGGCCGGGTATAGCAATCAGCCCCAGCATTTT. The J gene is TRBJ1-5, the V gene TRBV10-2; D is ambiguous. The CDR3 has 14 residues. The V end lost 7 bases, the J end lost 0 bases, and 10 bases lay between the germline ends. In germline, CDR1 is WSHSY, CDR2 SAAADI.

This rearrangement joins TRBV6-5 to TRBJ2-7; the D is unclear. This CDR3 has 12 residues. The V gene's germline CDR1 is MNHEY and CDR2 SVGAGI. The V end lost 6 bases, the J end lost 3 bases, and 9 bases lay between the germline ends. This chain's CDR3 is CASSHTGYEQYF. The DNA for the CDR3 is TGTGCCAGCAGCCACACGGGCTACGAGCAGTACTTC.

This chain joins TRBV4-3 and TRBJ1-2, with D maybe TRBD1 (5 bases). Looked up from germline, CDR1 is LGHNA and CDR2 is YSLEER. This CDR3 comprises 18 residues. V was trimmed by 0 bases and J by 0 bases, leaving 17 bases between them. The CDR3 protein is CASSQDLGGNQANYGYTF. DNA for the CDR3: TGCGCCAGCAGCCAAGATCTGGGGGGAAACCAAGCTAACTATGGCTACACCTTC.

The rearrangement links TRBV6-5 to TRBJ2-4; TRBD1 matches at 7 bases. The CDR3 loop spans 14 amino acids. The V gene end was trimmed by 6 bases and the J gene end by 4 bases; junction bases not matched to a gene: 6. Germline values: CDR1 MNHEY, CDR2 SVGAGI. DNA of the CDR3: TGTGCCAGCAGCCGCGGACAGGATAAAAACATTCAGTACTTC. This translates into CASSRGQDKNIQYF.